What follows describes a single TCR beta chain. By share, this clone ranks as medium-sized (0.01 to 0.1%). The clone's antigen remains unknown. Base quality data are lacking; no much larger clone is found one base away. To prepare the library, the immunoSEQ multiplex PCR assay was applied. TCRdb mirrors the immuneACCESS table, restricted to in-frame sequences. Some clones are absent from its copies; in checked studies, under half trace to an unresolved V gene, and the reason for the others is unknown. The sample has approximately 38,000 clones on record, around 94% of them singletons. Around 1.6% of the sample rests with the top ten. This specimen comes from a study of T cell changes during pregnancy in multiple sclerosis (dated by TCRdb to about 2019). Concerning the study at large: The study looked at changes in the T cell repertoire across pregnancy in women with multiple sclerosis.

The CDR3 runs 14 amino acids, cysteine and phenylalanine included. Only the CDR3 portion is preserved as DNA: 42 bases, with reading frame beginning at the first base. After removal of 5 bases from V and 4 bases from J, the junction retains 5 bases not matched to a gene. Taken from the germline V gene, the CDR1 and CDR2 loops are MNHNS and SASEGT. The chain was built from TRBV6-1 and TRBJ1-5; TRBD1 lines up with 7 middle nucleotides. The material was peripheral blood, obtained in the third trimester of pregnancy. The TCR was taken from a female donor with multiple sclerosis, enrolled in a pregnancy study. CDR3 protein: CASSSGTENQPQHF. DNA sequence: TGTGCCAGCAGTTCCGGGACAGAGAATCAGCCCCAGCATTTT.